This T cell receptor beta chain came from a study of T cell changes during pregnancy in multiple sclerosis (dated by TCRdb to about 2019). A note on the overall study: The study examined how the T cell repertoire changed over the course of pregnancy in women with multiple sclerosis.

Regarding this clone: The clone's antigen remains unknown. No base-level quality is on record; no much larger clone is a single base apart.

Libraries were made using the immunoSEQ multiplex PCR assay. The source is immuneACCESS, and TCRdb retained only in-frame sequences with V and J called. Part of the clones is not carried over; for the studies checked, unresolved V genes explain less than half of this, and the remainder is unexplained. This sample has tens of thousands of clones in its table, and about 94% of those were observed once. The ten largest make up roughly 3.8% of the sample. The V and J ends are trimmed by 1 base and 3 bases, leaving 15 bases between them. Including the terminal cysteine and phenylalanine, the CDR3 comprises 16 residues. The retained sequence is limited to the CDR3, 48 bases, with the frame set at the first base. Sequences SGHVS (CDR1) and FNYEAQ (CDR2) are obtained from the germline V gene.

The chain uses TRBV7-6 and TRBJ1-1, with the D gene not clear enough to name. Specimen: CD8+ T cells from peripheral blood mononuclear cells, collected after pregnancy. This receptor was identified in a female donor with multiple sclerosis, enrolled in a pregnancy study. The DNA reads as follows: TGTGCCAGCAGCTTAGAGGCCGGAGCTTTTGACACTGAAGCTTTCTTT. Translation gives CASSLEAGAFDTEAFF.